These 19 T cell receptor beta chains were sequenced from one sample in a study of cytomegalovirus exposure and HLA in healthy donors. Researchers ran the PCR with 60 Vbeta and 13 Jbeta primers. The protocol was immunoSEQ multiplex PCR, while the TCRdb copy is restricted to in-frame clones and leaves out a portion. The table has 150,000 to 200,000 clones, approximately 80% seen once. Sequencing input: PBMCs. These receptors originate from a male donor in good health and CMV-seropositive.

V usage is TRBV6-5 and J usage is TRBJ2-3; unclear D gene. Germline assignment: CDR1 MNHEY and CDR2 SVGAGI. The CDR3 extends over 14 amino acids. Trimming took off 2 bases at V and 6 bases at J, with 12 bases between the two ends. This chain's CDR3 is CASSYGLSGDTQYF. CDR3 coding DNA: TGTGCCAGCAGTTACGGTCTCTCCGGGGATACGCAGTATTTT.

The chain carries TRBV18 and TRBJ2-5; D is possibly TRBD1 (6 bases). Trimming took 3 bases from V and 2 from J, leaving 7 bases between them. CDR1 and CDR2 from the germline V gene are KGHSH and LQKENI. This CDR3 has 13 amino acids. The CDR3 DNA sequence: TGTGCCAGCTCACCCGGACAGCAAGAGACCCAGTACTTC. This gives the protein CASSPGQQETQYF.

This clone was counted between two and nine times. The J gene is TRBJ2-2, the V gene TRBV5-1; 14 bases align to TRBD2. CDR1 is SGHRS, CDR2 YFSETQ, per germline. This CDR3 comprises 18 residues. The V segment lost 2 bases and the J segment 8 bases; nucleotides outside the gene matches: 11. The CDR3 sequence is CASSFSTSGRALQGELFF. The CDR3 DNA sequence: TGCGCCAGCAGCTTTTCGACTAGCGGGAGGGCCTTACAGGGGGAGCTGTTTTTT.

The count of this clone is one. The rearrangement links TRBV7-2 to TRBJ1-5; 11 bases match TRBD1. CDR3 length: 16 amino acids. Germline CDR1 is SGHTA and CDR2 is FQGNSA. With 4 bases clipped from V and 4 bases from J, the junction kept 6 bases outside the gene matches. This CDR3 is CASSWRTGGVNQPQHF. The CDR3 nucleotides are TGTGCCAGCAGCTGGAGGACAGGGGGCGTGAATCAGCCCCAGCATTTT. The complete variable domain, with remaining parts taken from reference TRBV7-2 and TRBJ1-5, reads GAGVSQSPSNKVTEKGKDVELRCDPISGHTALYWYRQSLGQGLEFLIYFQGNSAPDKSGLPSDRFSAERTGGSVSTLTIQRTQQEDSAVYLCASSWRTGGVNQPQHFGDGTRLSIL.

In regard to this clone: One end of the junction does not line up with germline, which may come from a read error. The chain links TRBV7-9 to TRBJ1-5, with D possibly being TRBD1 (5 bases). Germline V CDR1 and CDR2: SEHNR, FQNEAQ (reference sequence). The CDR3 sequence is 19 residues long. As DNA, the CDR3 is TGTTCCAGCAGCTTAATAAATGGAGGGCAGGGATGGCGCAATCAGCCCCAGCATTTT. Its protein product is CSSSLINGGQGWRNQPQHF.

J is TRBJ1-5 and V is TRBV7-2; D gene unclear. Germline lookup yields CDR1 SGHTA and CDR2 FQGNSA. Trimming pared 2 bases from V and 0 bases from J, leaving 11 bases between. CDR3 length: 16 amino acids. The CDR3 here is CASSLPTVFSNQPQHF. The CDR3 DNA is TGTGCCAGCAGCTTACCCACGGTCTTTAGCAATCAGCCCCAGCATTTT.

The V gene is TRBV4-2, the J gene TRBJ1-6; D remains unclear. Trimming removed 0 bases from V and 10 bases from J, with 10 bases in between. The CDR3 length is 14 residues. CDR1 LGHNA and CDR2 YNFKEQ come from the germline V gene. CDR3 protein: CASSQEFGGSPLHF. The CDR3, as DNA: TGTGCCAGCAGCCAAGAGTTTGGAGGATCACCCCTCCACTTT.

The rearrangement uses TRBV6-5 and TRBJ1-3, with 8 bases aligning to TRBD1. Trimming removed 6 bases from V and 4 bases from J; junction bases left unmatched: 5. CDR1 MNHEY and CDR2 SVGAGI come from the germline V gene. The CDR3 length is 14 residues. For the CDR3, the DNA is TGTGCCAGCAGGGACAGGGCTTCGGGAAACACCATATATTTT. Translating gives CASRDRASGNTIYF.

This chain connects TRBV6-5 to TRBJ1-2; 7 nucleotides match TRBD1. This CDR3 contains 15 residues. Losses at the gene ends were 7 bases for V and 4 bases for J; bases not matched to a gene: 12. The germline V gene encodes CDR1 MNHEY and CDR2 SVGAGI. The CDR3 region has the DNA TGTGCCAGCACCGAGCGCCCCGGACAGGTCTATGGCTACACCTTC. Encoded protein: CASTERPGQVYGYTF.

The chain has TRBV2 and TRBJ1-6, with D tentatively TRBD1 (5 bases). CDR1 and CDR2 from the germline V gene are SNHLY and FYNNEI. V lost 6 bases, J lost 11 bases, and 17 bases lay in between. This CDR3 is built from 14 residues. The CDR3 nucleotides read TGTGCCAGCAGCGATAGCGGATGGGGGGCACCCCTCCACTTT. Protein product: CASSDSGWGAPLHF.

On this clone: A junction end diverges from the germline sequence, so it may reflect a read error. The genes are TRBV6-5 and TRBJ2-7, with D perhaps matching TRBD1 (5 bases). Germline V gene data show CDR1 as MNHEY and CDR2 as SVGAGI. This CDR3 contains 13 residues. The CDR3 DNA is TGTGCCAGCAGTTACTTTCCGCAGGGCCCCCCTTCTTTC. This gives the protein CASSYFPQGPPSF.

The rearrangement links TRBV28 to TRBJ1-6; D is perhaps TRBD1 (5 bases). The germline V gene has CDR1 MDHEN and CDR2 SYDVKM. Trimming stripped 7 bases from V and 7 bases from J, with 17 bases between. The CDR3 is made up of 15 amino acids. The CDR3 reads CASTSYGGGNSPLHF. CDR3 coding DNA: TGTGCCAGCACCTCTTATGGGGGAGGCAATTCACCCCTCCACTTT.

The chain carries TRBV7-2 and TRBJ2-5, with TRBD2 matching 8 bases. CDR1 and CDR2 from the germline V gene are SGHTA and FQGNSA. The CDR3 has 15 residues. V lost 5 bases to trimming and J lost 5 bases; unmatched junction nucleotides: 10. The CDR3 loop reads CASSQRGGRFETQYF. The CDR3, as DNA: TGTGCCAGCAGCCAACGGGGGGGGCGGTTTGAGACCCAGTACTTC.

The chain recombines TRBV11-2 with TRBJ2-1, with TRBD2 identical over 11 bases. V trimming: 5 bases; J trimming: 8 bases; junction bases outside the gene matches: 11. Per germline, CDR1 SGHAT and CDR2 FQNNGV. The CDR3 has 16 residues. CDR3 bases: TGTGCCAGCAGCCCCCGACTAGCGGGATTAAGTGATGAGCAGTTCTTC. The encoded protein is CASSPRLAGLSDEQFF.

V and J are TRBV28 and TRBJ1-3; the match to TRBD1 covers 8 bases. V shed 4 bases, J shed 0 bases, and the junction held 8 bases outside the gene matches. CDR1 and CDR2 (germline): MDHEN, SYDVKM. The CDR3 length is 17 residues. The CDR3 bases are TGTGCCAGCAGTTCTGTCGGACAGGGATACTCTGGAAACACCATATATTTT. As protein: CASSSVGQGYSGNTIYF. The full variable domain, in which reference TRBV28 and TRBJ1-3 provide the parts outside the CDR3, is DVKVTQSSRYLVKRTGEKVFLECVQDMDHENMFWYRQDPGLGLRLIYFSYDVKMKEKGDIPEGYSVSREKKERFSLILESASTNQTSMYLCASSSVGQGYSGNTIYFGEGSWLTVV.

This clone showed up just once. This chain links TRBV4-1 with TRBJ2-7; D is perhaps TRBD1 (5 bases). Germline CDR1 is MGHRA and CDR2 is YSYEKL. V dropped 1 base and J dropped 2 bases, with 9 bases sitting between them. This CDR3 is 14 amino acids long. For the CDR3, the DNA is TGCGCCAGCAGCCAAGCCAGGGCGGCCTACGAGCAGTACTTC. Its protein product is CASSQARAAYEQYF.

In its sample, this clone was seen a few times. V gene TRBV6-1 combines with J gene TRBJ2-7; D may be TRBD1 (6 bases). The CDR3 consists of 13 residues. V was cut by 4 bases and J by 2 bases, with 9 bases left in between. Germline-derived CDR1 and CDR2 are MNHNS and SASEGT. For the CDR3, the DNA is TGTGCCAGCAGTGTTAGGGACACCTACGAGCAGTACTTC. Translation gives CASSVRDTYEQYF.

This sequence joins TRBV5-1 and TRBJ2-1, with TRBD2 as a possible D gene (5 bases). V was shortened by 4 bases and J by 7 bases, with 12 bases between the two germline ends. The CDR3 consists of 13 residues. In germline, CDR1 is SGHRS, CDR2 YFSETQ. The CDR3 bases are TGCGCCAGCAGCCTGGGTTCGGGAAATGAGCAGTTCTTC. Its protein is CASSLGSGNEQFF.

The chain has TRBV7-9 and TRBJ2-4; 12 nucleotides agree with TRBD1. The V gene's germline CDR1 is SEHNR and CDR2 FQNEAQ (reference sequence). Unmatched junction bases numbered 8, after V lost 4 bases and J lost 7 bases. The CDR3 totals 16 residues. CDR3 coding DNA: TGTGCCAGCAGCTCGTCCGGGACAGGGGGCTGGAACATTCAGTACTTC. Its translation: CASSSSGTGGWNIQYF.